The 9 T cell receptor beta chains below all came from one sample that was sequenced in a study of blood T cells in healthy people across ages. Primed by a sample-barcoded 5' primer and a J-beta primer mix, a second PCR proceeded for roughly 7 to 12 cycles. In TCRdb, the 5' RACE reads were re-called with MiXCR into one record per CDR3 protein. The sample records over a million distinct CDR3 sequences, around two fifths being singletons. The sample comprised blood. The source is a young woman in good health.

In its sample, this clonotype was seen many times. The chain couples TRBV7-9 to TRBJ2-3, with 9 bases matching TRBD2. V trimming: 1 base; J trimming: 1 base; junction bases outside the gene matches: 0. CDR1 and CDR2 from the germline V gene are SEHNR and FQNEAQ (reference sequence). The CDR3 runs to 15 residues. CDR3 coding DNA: TGTGCCAGCAGCTTAGGGACTAGCGGCACAGATACGCAGTATTTT. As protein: CASSLGTSGTDTQYF.

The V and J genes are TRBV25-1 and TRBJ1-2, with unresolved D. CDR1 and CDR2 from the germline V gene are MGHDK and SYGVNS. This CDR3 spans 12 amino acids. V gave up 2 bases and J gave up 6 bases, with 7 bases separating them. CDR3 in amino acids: CASSEAVNGYTF. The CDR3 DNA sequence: TGTGCCAGCAGTGAAGCGGTAAATGGCTACACCTTC.

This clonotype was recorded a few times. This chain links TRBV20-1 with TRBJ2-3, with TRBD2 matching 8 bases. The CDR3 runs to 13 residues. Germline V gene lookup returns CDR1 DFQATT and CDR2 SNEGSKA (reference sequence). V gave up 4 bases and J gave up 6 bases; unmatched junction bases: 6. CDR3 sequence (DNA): TGCAGTGCTAACGGGAGGGCGGGGGATACGCAGTATTTT. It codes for CSANGRAGDTQYF.

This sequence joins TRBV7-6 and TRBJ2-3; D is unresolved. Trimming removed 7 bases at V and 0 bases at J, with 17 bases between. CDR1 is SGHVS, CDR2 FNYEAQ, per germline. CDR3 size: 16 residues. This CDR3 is CASTLGSVLSTDTQYF. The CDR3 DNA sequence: TGTGCCAGCACCCTGGGAAGCGTATTAAGCACAGATACGCAGTATTTT.

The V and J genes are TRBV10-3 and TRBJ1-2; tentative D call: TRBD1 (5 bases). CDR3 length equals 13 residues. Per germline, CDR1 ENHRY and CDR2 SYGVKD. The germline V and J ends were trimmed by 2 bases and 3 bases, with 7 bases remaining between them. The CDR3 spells CAISEDRYYGYTF. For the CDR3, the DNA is TGTGCCATCAGTGAGGACAGATACTATGGCTACACCTTC.

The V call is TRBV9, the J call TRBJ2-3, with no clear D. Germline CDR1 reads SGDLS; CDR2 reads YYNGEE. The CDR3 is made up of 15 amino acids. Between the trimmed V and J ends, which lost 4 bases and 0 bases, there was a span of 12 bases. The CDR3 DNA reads TGTGCCAGCAGCCCTTTGGAGACTAGCACAGATACGCAGTATTTT. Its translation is CASSPLETSTDTQYF.

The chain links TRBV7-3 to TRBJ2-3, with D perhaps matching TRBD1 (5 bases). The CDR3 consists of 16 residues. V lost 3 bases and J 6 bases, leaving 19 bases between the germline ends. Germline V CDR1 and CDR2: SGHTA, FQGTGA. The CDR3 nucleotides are TGTGCCAGCAGCTTCCCCTTTTCCAGGGTGACGGATACGCAGTATTTT. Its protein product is CASSFPFSRVTDTQYF.

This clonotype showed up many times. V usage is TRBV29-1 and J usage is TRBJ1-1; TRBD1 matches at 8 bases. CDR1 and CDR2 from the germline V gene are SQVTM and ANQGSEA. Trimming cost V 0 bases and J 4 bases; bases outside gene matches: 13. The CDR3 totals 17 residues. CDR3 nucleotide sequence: TGCAGCGTTGAAGATCTCCCCCAGGGGGCAGTGAGCACTGAAGCTTTCTTT. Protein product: CSVEDLPQGAVSTEAFF.

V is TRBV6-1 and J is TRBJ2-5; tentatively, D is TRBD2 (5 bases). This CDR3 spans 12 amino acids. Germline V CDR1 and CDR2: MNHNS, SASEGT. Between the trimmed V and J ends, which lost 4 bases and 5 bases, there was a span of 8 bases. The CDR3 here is CASSVKRETQYF. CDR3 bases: TGTGCCAGCAGTGTTAAGCGGGAGACCCAGTACTTC.